This T cell receptor (beta chain) appears in the sequencing data of a study of T cells in Graves' hyperthyroidism and ophthalmopathy. Overall study findings and caveats: Most thyroid clonotypes with frequency above 0.001 were detected in blood.

The CDR3 has 18 amino acids. V lost 4 bases, J lost 4 bases, and 25 bases lay in between. Germline V gene data show CDR1 as MNHNY and CDR2 as SVGAGI (reference sequence). Used for diagnoses were clinical symptoms, serum thyroxine and TRAb, thyroid ultrasound and orbital computed tomography. TCR beta CDR3 region amplification was performed from RNA transcripts. HTBI primers were the set used in a first-round RT-PCR of the TCR CDR3. In TCRdb, the multiplex PCR reads were re-called with MiXCR into one record per CDR3 protein. The table lists roughly 800,000 distinct CDR3 sequences, 38% of them singletons. This clonotype was seen more than once but under ten times. The antigen is undetermined.

The rearrangement links TRBV6-6 to TRBJ1-2, with a tentative D call TRBD1 (6 bases). The sequenced sample was blood. The receptor's source is a man aged 18 to 30 with Graves' hyperthyroidism. The CDR3: CASSFSPGSGGSGYGYTF. CDR3 in DNA: TGTGCCAGCAGTTTTAGTCCTGGCTCGGGGGGCTCTGGCTATGGCTACACCTTC.